This TCR beta chain was sequenced for a study of T cell responses to AZD1222 COVID-19 vaccine. At the level of the study: The analysis combined second doses at about 4 or about 12 weeks.

The table came from immunoSEQ multiplex PCR; TCRdb's copy has only in-frame clones and leaves some out. The sample yields about 150,000 clones, more than 85% seen once. CDR1 is LGHDT and CDR2 is YNNKEL in the germline V gene (reference sequence). J gave up 6 bases and V 1 base, and 2 bases lay outside the gene matches. CDR3 length: 13 residues. V is TRBV3-1 (or the pseudogene TRBV3-2) and J is TRBJ1-2; 7 nucleotides align to TRBD1. The source is an adult in good health. The material sequenced was peripheral blood, taken on day 0 of AZD1222 vaccination. The DNA of the CDR3 is TGTGCCAGCAGCCAAGGGCAGGGGGATGGCTACACCTTC. Translation gives CASSQGQGDGYTF.